A single sample gave rise to the 10 T cell receptor beta chains below, sequenced in a study of blood T cell repertoires in COVID-19. Profiling relied on immunoSEQ multiplex PCR, and the TCRdb table lists in-frame clones only, not all of them. The sample lists roughly 48,000 clones, more than 85% seen once, with approximately 1% in the top ten. Sequences were obtained from peripheral blood. The origin of the receptors is a man in his sixties with COVID-19, enrolled during active disease.

J is TRBJ1-5 and V is TRBV6-5; D possibly corresponds to TRBD1 (5 bases). The CDR3 has 15 residues. Germline CDR1 reads MNHEY; CDR2 reads SVGAGI. V lost 5 bases, J lost 0 bases, and 11 bases lay in between. Here the CDR3 reads CASSPGLNSNQPQHF. The DNA for the CDR3 is TGTGCCAGCAGTCCGGGACTGAATAGCAATCAGCCCCAGCATTTT.

CDR3 sequence: CASSTSRGPGTGGNQPQHF. The CDR3 DNA reads TGTGCCAGTAGCACTTCGCGGGGGCCCGGGACAGGGGGAAATCAGCCCCAGCATTTT. The chain carries TRBV19 and TRBJ1-5; 11 nucleotides agree with TRBD1. CDR1 and CDR2 from the germline V gene are LNHDA and SQIVND (reference sequence). This CDR3 has 19 residues. J lost 4 bases, V lost 6 bases, and 17 bases had no gene match.

The genes are TRBV5-1 and TRBJ1-2; 7 nucleotides line up with TRBD1. Germline values: CDR1 SGHRS, CDR2 YFSETQ. CDR3 length equals 15 residues. The trim removed 6 bases at V and 0 bases at J, leaving 8 bases unmatched. This CDR3 is CASTLTGLTNYGYTF. DNA of the CDR3: TGCGCCAGCACCCTGACAGGGCTAACTAACTATGGCTACACCTTC.

V is TRBV5-1 and J is TRBJ2-4; D is possibly TRBD2 (7 bases). In germline, CDR1 is SGHRS, CDR2 YFSETQ. CDR3 length: 14 amino acids. With 0 bases removed from V and 8 bases from J, the gap between germline ends came to 12 bases. The CDR3 DNA sequence: TGCGCCAGCAGCTTGGGCGGGGGCGAGGACATTCAGTACTTC. It specifies CASSLGGGEDIQYF.

CDR3 in DNA: TGTGCCAGCCGGGCCCAGGGTGGCTATGGCTACACCTTC. The encoded protein is CASRAQGGYGYTF. The rearrangement uses TRBV6-5 and TRBJ1-2; D is possibly TRBD1 (5 bases). CDR3 length: 13 residues. Germline assignment: CDR1 MNHEY and CDR2 SVGAGI. The germline V and J ends were trimmed by 8 bases and 4 bases, with 14 bases remaining between them.

The chain carries TRBV11-2 and TRBJ2-1, with D unresolved. Trimming cost V 3 bases and J 10 bases, with 16 bases left between them. The germline V gene has CDR1 SGHAT and CDR2 FQNNGV. CDR3 size: 14 residues. In DNA form, the CDR3 reads TGTGCCAGCAGCTTGGGCGTGACCGCCTGGGAGCAGTTCTTC. It encodes CASSLGVTAWEQFF. Combining the CDR3 with reference TRBV11-2 and TRBJ2-1 gives the whole variable domain EAGVAQSPRYKIIEKRQSVAFWCNPISGHATLYWYQQILGQGPKLLIQFQNNGVVDDSQLPKDRFSAERLKGVDSTLKIQPAKLEDSAVYLCASSLGVTAWEQFFGPGTRLTVL.

This clone was found once. V usage is TRBV7-8 and J usage is TRBJ1-1; TRBD1 matches 7 bases. The CDR3 is made up of 14 amino acids. Looked up from germline, CDR1 is SGHVS and CDR2 is FQNEAQ. The junction had 8 bases not matched to a gene; V was cut back by 0 bases and J by 10 bases. The CDR3 spells CASSLATGSIVAFF. Here the CDR3 DNA reads TGTGCCAGCAGCTTAGCGACAGGGAGCATTGTAGCTTTCTTT.

This clone was counted once. The CDR3 DNA sequence: TGCGCCAGCAGCCAAGATCAAGGGGGAGCCTACAATGAGCAGTTCTTC. It specifies CASSQDQGGAYNEQFF. This chain links TRBV4-1 with TRBJ2-1; a possible D gene is TRBD1 (6 bases). Between the trimmed V and J ends, which lost 0 bases and 2 bases, there was a span of 11 bases. The CDR3 runs 16 residues. CDR1 and CDR2 (germline): MGHRA, YSYEKL.

The chain combines TRBV7-2 with TRBJ1-5; D gene unclear. Trimming took off 1 base at V and 4 bases at J, with 11 bases between the two ends. Germline V lookup: CDR1 SGHTA, CDR2 FQGNSA. The CDR3 is 15 residues long. DNA for the CDR3: TGTGCCAGCAGCTTAGGAACAGTGATTAATCAGCCCCAGCATTTT. Its protein is CASSLGTVINQPQHF. The whole variable domain, remainder taken from reference TRBV7-2 and TRBJ1-5, is GAGVSQSPSNKVTEKGKDVELRCDPISGHTALYWYRQSLGQGLEFLIYFQGNSAPDKSGLPSDRFSAERTGGSVSTLTIQRTQQEDSAVYLCASSLGTVINQPQHFGDGTRLSIL.

V and J are TRBV10-2 and TRBJ2-1, with 11 positions matching TRBD2. CDR1 is WSHSY and CDR2 is SAAADI in the germline V gene. Germline trimming cut 5 bases from V and 4 bases from J; bases unmatched to any gene: 4. This CDR3 region has 15 residues. The CDR3 DNA reads TGCGCCAGCAGTCAACTAGCGGGGGAATACAATGAGCAGTTCTTC. It specifies CASSQLAGEYNEQFF.